This passage covers 15 T cell receptor beta chains from one sample sequenced in a study of PD-1 blockade in classical Hodgkin lymphoma. Every patient was affected by relapse after autologous stem cell transplantation, while exposure to brentuximab vedotin was not uniform. Assay used: immunoSEQ multiplex PCR; TCRdb lists only in-frame clones, some missing. The data contain about 19,000 clones, 84% of them singletons. The material sequenced was peripheral blood mononuclear cells (PBMCs), taken at baseline. Receptor source: a human donor with classical Hodgkin lymphoma.

The rearrangement uses TRBV2 and TRBJ1-1; TRBD1 agrees at 8 bases. The junction had 7 bases not matched to a gene; V was cut back by 8 bases and J by 5 bases. The CDR3 runs to 13 residues. The germline V gene encodes CDR1 SNHLY and CDR2 FYNNEI. In DNA form, the CDR3 reads TGTGCCAGCTGGACAGGGTTGGAAACTGAAGCTTTCTTT. Residues: CASWTGLETEAFF.

V and J are TRBV7-3 and TRBJ2-2; D gene ambiguous. This CDR3 is 13 amino acids long. Germline assignment: CDR1 SGHTA and CDR2 FQGTGA. Trimming removed 4 bases at V and 0 bases at J, with 3 bases between. The CDR3 DNA reads TGTGCCAGCAGCTCAACGAACACCGGGGAGCTGTTTTTT. Translating it yields CASSSTNTGELFF.

The chain joins TRBV28 to TRBJ2-2; D is undetermined. V gave up 5 bases and J gave up 6 bases, with 22 bases separating them. The CDR3 spans 17 residues. Germline lookup yields CDR1 MDHEN and CDR2 SYDVKM. CDR3 in DNA: TGTGCCAGCAGTGGCGGACGTTGGGCGCGGTCGCCCGGGGAGCTGTTTTTT. Translation: CASSGGRWARSPGELFF.

The chain links TRBV5-1 to TRBJ2-7; the D gene is possibly TRBD1 (5 bases). Trimming took off 2 bases at V and 5 bases at J, with 14 bases between the two ends. Germline lookup yields CDR1 SGHRS and CDR2 YFSETQ. The CDR3 covers 14 residues. The CDR3 loop reads CASSLGRVGDEQYF. CDR3 in DNA: TGCGCCAGCAGCTTAGGCAGGGTAGGAGACGAGCAGTACTTC.

For the CDR3, the DNA is TGTGCCAGCAGTGAGGGCAGGGGGCATTATGGCTACACCTTC. Amino acid sequence: CASSEGRGHYGYTF. This rearrangement joins TRBV2 to TRBJ1-2, with 8 bases aligning to TRBD1. V dropped 3 bases and J dropped 5; count of bases not matched to a gene: 5. The CDR3 has 14 residues. Germline CDR1 is SNHLY and CDR2 is FYNNEI.

This rearrangement joins TRBV2 to TRBJ2-3; D may be TRBD1 (6 bases). Germline-derived CDR1 and CDR2 are SNHLY and FYNNEI. The ends were cut back, 3 bases at V and 4 bases at J, with 11 bases in the middle. The CDR3 runs 14 residues. The CDR3, as DNA: TGTGCCAGCAGTGACTACAGGGTGGCAGATACGCAGTATTTT. Its translation: CASSDYRVADTQYF. Using reference TRBV2 and TRBJ2-3 for the parts outside the CDR3, the full variable domain is EPEVTQTPSHQVTQMGQEVILRCVPISNHLYFYWYRQILGQKVEFLVSFYNNEISEKSEIFDDQFSVERPDGSNFTLKIRSTKLEDSAMYFCASSDYRVADTQYFGPGTRLTVL.

This chain uses TRBV6-6 with TRBJ2-5; either TRBD1 or TRBD2 may fit D (6 bases each). The CDR3 contains 13 residues. Germline-derived CDR1 and CDR2 are MNHNY and SVGAGI (reference sequence). Trimming left V 6 bases short and J 4 bases short, with 12 bases between. CDR3 sequence reads: CASSASGAETQYF. The CDR3 nucleotides read TGTGCCAGCAGCGCCTCGGGGGCAGAGACCCAGTACTTC.

The CDR3 loop is CASAQQAEGEAFF. The DNA of the CDR3 is TGTGCCAGTGCCCAACAGGCGGAAGGTGAAGCTTTCTTT. The chain joins TRBV2 to TRBJ1-1; D is perhaps TRBD1 (5 bases). The CDR3 is 13 residues long. Germline CDR1 and CDR2: SNHLY and FYNNEI. The ends were cut back, 9 bases at V and 7 bases at J, with 18 bases in the middle.

The V gene is TRBV7-2, the J gene TRBJ2-5; TRBD2 matches 7 bases. The junction had 2 bases not matched to a gene; V was cut back by 0 bases and J by 4 bases. CDR3 size: 14 residues. Germline lookup yields CDR1 SGHTA and CDR2 FQGNSA. The CDR3 loop is CASSLAAGRETQYF. The CDR3 DNA follows: TGTGCCAGCAGCTTAGCAGCGGGGCGAGAGACCCAGTACTTC.

V and J are TRBV6-5 and TRBJ1-1; D possibly corresponds to TRBD1 (5 bases). V was clipped by 0 bases and J by 5 bases, with 10 bases between them. The CDR3 is 14 amino acids. The germline V gene has CDR1 MNHEY and CDR2 SVGAGI. This chain's CDR3 is CASSYSQGLTEAFF. CDR3 bases: TGTGCCAGCAGTTACTCCCAGGGCCTTACTGAAGCTTTCTTT.

This chain connects TRBV20-1 to TRBJ2-2; D gene ambiguous. The germline V gene has CDR1 DFQATT and CDR2 SNEGSKA (reference sequence). The CDR3 extends over 11 amino acids. CDR3 region: CTYYYTGELFF. The DNA for the CDR3 is TGCACCTACTACTACACCGGGGAGCTGTTTTTT.

This clone has just a few counts. The chain uses TRBV12-1 and TRBJ1-2; the DNA was not compared with TRBD1, the D call given in the table. TRBV12-1 is listed as a pseudogene. The CDR3 is made up of 15 amino acids. The CDR3: CASSPRTVTNYGYTF. DNA of the CDR3: TGTGCCAGCAGCCCCCGGACAGTCACAAACTATGGCTACACCTTC.

This sequence joins TRBV10-2 and TRBJ2-1, with TRBD1 matching 8 bases. The CDR3 has 12 residues. Unmatched junction bases numbered 5, after V lost 9 bases and J lost 7 bases. The germline gives CDR1 WSHSY, CDR2 SAAADI. CDR3 in amino acids: CASRTGRNEQFF. In DNA form, the CDR3 reads TGCGCCAGTAGGACAGGGAGAAATGAGCAGTTCTTC.

The chain carries TRBV7-8 and TRBJ2-5, with 12 bases lining up with TRBD2. Germline assignment: CDR1 SGHVS and CDR2 FQNEAQ. The ends lost 2 bases at V and 5 bases at J; junction bases unmatched: 6. The CDR3 consists of 16 residues. The CDR3 loop reads CASSLTWTSGAETQYF. The CDR3 region has the DNA TGTGCCAGCAGCTTAACCTGGACTAGCGGGGCTGAGACCCAGTACTTC.

This sequence joins TRBV27 and TRBJ2-3, with a possible D match to TRBD1 (5 bases). The CDR3 is 16 residues long. With 5 bases removed from V and 3 bases from J, the gap between germline ends came to 18 bases. Germline V gene lookup returns CDR1 MNHEY and CDR2 SMNVEV (reference sequence). The CDR3 DNA reads TGTGCCAGCAGTAGGGGCTCTACTATAGGAACAGATACGCAGTATTTT. Residues: CASSRGSTIGTDTQYF.